The T cell receptor beta chain under discussion was sequenced for a study of cytomegalovirus exposure and HLA in healthy donors. Overall study: An analysis done earlier identified fewer than 140 million unique TCR beta sequences from about 179 million T cells.

Trimming removed 3 bases from V and 3 bases from J; junction bases left unmatched: 4. The CDR3 consists of 15 residues. Germline V lookup: CDR1 LGHNA, CDR2 YSLEER. PCR was performed using 60 Vbeta and 13 Jbeta primers. Assay: immunoSEQ multiplex PCR; the TCRdb copy retains only in-frame clones and omits some. The top ten clones hold under 0.8% of a sample with about 100,000 clones, roughly 75% of them seen once. Whole-study findings and limits: It was fewer than 200 TCR beta chains that were listed as cytomegalovirus-associated. An analysis was carried out later, and it reportedly showed fewer N-insertions in an Asian-associated ancestry cluster than the approximately 610-donor mean.

On this clone: Antigen unknown.

Sample: PBMCs. This TCR was recovered from a woman aged 60-75 years in good health and CMV-seronegative. The chain couples TRBV4-3 to TRBJ2-3, with 9 bases matching TRBD1. The CDR3: CASSQDRGGTDTQYF. The CDR3 nucleotides are TGCGCCAGCAGCCAGGACAGGGGAGGGACAGATACGCAGTATTTT.